One and the same sample provided the 11 T cell receptor beta chains below, sequenced in a study of response to subunit inactivated influenza vaccine. TCRdb itself ran the RT-PCR reads through MiXCR, one entry per CDR3 protein. The sample has 530,000 or so distinct CDR3 sequences; around 15% are singletons. Sequencing was performed on PBMCs from blood, taken 12 days after vaccination. The source is a man aged 50 to 60 who received an inactivated influenza vaccine.

This clonotype was seen only a few times. The CDR3, as DNA: TGTGCCAGCACCCCTTCGGGCGGGACCTTCTCCTACGAGCAGTACTTC. It specifies CASTPSGGTFSYEQYF. The rearrangement links TRBV12-3 or TRBV12-4 to TRBJ2-7; a weak D match, TRBD2 (6 bases). The CDR3 runs to 16 residues. V was clipped by 7 bases and J by 0 bases, with 19 bases between them.

About this clonotype itself: The conserved final phenylalanine or tryptophan is absent from the CDR3, which likely points to a read error. The V gene is TRBV12-3 or TRBV12-4, the J gene TRBJ2-2, with a weak D call TRBD1 (5 bases). V lost 11 bases and J 3 bases, leaving 7 bases between the germline ends. This CDR3 is 11 amino acids long. In DNA form, the CDR3 reads TGTGCCTCAGGGTACACCGGGGAGCTGTTTTCT. This sequence encodes CASGYTGELFS.

This clonotype appeared many times. The chain combines TRBV5-1 with TRBJ1-1; no clear D gene. This CDR3 has 13 residues. CDR1 is SGHRS, CDR2 YFSETQ, per germline. The V and J ends lost 3 bases and 5 bases respectively, with 11 bases between them. In DNA form, the CDR3 reads TGCGCCAGCAGCTATGTGGTCAGTACTGAAGCTTTCTTT. The encoded protein is CASSYVVSTEAFF.

V gene TRBV20-1 combines with J gene TRBJ2-3; 10 bases match TRBD2. CDR1 is DFQATT, CDR2 SNEGSKA, per germline (reference sequence). This CDR3 is 16 amino acids long. V lost 1 base to trimming and J lost 4 bases; unmatched junction nucleotides: 8. CDR3 in DNA: TGCAGTGCTAGAGCTAGCGGGAGATATCGAGCAGATACGCAGTATTTT. It encodes CSARASGRYRADTQYF.

This clonotype turned up a few times. The rearrangement joins TRBV10-3 to TRBJ2-7; D could derive from TRBD1 or TRBD2 (6 bases each). The germline CDR1 and CDR2 sequences are ENHRY and SYGVKD. V dropped 3 bases and J dropped 3 bases, with 21 bases sitting between them. This CDR3 has 17 amino acids. The CDR3 DNA sequence: TGTGCCATCAGTGACCTCTCACCCACGGGGGCGAACTACGAGCAGTACTTC. Protein product: CAISDLSPTGANYEQYF.

This clonotype was counted between two and nine times. Written as DNA, the CDR3 is TGTGCCAGCAGCTCCCAGGAGGCCGGGGAGCTGTTTTTT. It translates to CASSSQEAGELFF. The chain joins TRBV7-2 to TRBJ2-2; the D gene is possibly TRBD2 (5 bases). V lost 4 bases and J 6 bases, leaving 9 bases between the germline ends. The CDR3 is 13 residues long. Germline V gene data show CDR1 as SGHTA and CDR2 as FQGNSA.

This clonotype was seen only once. A read error is possible here, since a much larger clone lies one base away. The chain joins TRBV7-2 to TRBJ2-1; D gene uncertain. Trimming took 7 bases from V and 8 from J, leaving 18 bases between them. The CDR3 runs to 14 residues. Germline CDR1 is SGHTA and CDR2 is FQGNSA. CDR3 amino acids: CASIRSLSPDEQFF. The CDR3 DNA reads as TGTGCCAGCATCAGAAGTCTTAGTCCTGATGAGCAGTTCTTC.

The chain carries TRBV24-1 and TRBJ1-5; D may be TRBD1 (5 bases). CDR1 is KGHDR, CDR2 SFDVKD, per germline. The V end lost 3 bases, the J end lost 9 bases, and 14 bases lay between the germline ends. This CDR3 is built from 14 residues. This CDR3 reads CATSDRDSQGPQHF. The CDR3 DNA sequence: TGTGCCACCAGTGATCGAGACAGCCAGGGGCCCCAGCATTTT.

The V call is TRBV5-6, the J call TRBJ2-1; D remains unclear. Germline V gives CDR1 SGHDT, CDR2 YYEEEE. This CDR3 comprises 14 residues. Trimming took off 1 base at V and 7 bases at J, with 12 bases between the two ends. The CDR3 DNA reads TGTGCCAGCAGCTTGTATTGGCCTGCGAATGAGCAGTTCTTC. Translation gives CASSLYWPANEQFF. The full variable domain, completed using reference TRBV5-6 and TRBJ2-1, is DAGVTQSPTHLIKTRGQQVTLRCSPKSGHDTVSWYQQALGQGPQFIFQYYEEEERQRGNFPDRFSGHQFPNYSSELNVNALLLGDSALYLCASSLYWPANEQFFGPGTRLTVL.

Only a few counts were recorded for this clonotype. The V and J genes are TRBV5-1 and TRBJ2-7, with a weak D call TRBD1 (6 bases). Germline CDR1 and CDR2: SGHRS and YFSETQ. V lost 4 bases to trimming and J lost 3 bases, with 17 bases between them. The CDR3 runs 15 residues. CDR3 bases: TGCGCCAGCAGCCCCACCGGGACACGGAACTACGAGCAGTACTTC. Translating it yields CASSPTGTRNYEQYF.

This clonotype has ten or more counts. The chain joins TRBV7-2 to TRBJ2-3; TRBD2 matches 7 bases. Germline V gene sequence: CDR1 SGHTA, CDR2 FQGNSA. The J segment lost 4 bases and the V segment lost 1 base, leaving 5 bases of the junction unmatched. The CDR3 runs to 15 residues. The CDR3 sequence: CASSLVAGVSDTQYF. CDR3 DNA sequence: TGTGCCAGCAGCTTAGTTGCGGGAGTTTCAGATACGCAGTATTTT.